This TCR beta chain is from a study of shared clonotypes between healthy human individuals. Notes on the study in general: Having only a few donors restricted how much genetic and exposure-history diversity was captured. Among non-shared clonotypes, generation probabilities were lower than among those shared by all four donors.

Positive CCR7 selection of CD45RO-negative cells yielded the naive CD8 cells, and terminally differentiated effector memory CD45RA+ cells were excluded. Genomic DNA (from each subset) was split evenly across several immunoSEQ plates. This table comes from immunoSEQ multiplex PCR, and its TCRdb copy is limited to in-frame clones, with some not included. The table lists about 600,000 clones, 95% to 98% of them singletons. The length of the CDR3 is 13 residues. In germline, CDR1 is SGHNT, CDR2 YENEEA. Trimming removed 6 bases at V and 3 bases at J, with 12 bases between. Comment on this clone: No antigen is known for it.

The chain joins TRBV11-3 to TRBJ2-7, with D unclear. The sequenced material came from naive CD8+ T cells sorted from blood. This clonotype was obtained from a man aged 25-40 years in good health. CDR3 sequence reads: CASSQMRSYEQYF. The CDR3 nucleotides read TGTGCCAGCAGTCAGATGAGAAGCTACGAGCAGTACTTC.